Presented here are 21 T cell receptor beta chains from one specimen sequenced in a study of cytomegalovirus exposure and HLA in healthy donors. The PCR made use of 60 Vbeta and 13 Jbeta primers. Clones were sequenced by immunoSEQ multiplex PCR, and TCRdb holds only the in-frame ones, with some missing. With 200,000 to 250,000 clones in the sample, the ten largest clones hold roughly 0.89%. Sequenced: PBMCs. The receptors shown here come from a woman in her twenties or thirties in good health and CMV-seropositive.

The chain is built from TRBV21-1 and TRBJ1-4. TRBV21-1 is a listed pseudogene. The CDR3 is made up of 12 amino acids. CDR3 sequence (DNA): TGTGCCAGCGCCTGGGACTGTGAAAAACTGTTTTTT. Translation: CASAWDCEKLFF.

Turning to this clone: The identical CDR3 is also encoded by other nucleotide sequences in the sample. The chain couples TRBV27 to TRBJ1-1, with TRBD1 identical over 9 bases. The germline CDR1 and CDR2 sequences are MNHEY and SMNVEV (reference sequence). The length of the CDR3 is 14 residues. With V trimmed by 5 bases and J by 3 bases, 4 bases remained unmatched. In DNA, the CDR3 is TGTGCCAGCAGTCCGGGGACAGGGCACACTGAAGCTTTCTTT. This encodes CASSPGTGHTEAFF.

The chain combines TRBV18 with TRBJ1-2; 7 nucleotides line up with TRBD1. The CDR3 loop spans 13 amino acids. Germline loops: CDR1 KGHSH, CDR2 LQKENI. V shed 5 bases and J 8 bases; nucleotides not matched to a gene: 8. The CDR3 reads CASSDREEGGYTF. The CDR3 bases are TGTGCCAGCTCAGACAGGGAAGAGGGCGGCTACACCTTC.

The V and J genes are TRBV25-1 and TRBJ2-2; a possible D gene is TRBD2 (5 bases). The CDR3 contains 14 residues. Between the trimmed V and J ends, which lost 5 bases and 4 bases, there was a span of 11 bases. CDR1 is MGHDK and CDR2 is SYGVNS in the germline V gene. The CDR3 bases are TGTGCCAGCAGTCACCTTAGCGCCACCGGGGAGCTGTTTTTT. Translated, it gives CASSHLSATGELFF.

The chain couples TRBV28 to TRBJ1-5; D perhaps matches TRBD1 (6 bases). CDR1 and CDR2 (germline): MDHEN, SYDVKM. The V gene lost 3 bases and the J gene lost 2 bases, with 14 bases spanning the gap. This CDR3 comprises 16 residues. This chain's CDR3 is CASSFYRVRGNQPQHF. CDR3 in DNA: TGTGCCAGCAGTTTCTACAGGGTAAGGGGCAATCAGCCCCAGCATTTT.

V gene TRBV4-3 combines with J gene TRBJ2-7, with TRBD2 as a possible D gene (6 bases). Between the trimmed V and J ends, which lost 0 bases and 6 bases, there was a span of 15 bases. The CDR3 totals 15 residues. Germline V lookup: CDR1 LGHNA, CDR2 YSLEER. The CDR3 sequence is CASSQDTGVPFEQYF. As DNA, the CDR3 is TGCGCCAGCAGCCAAGATACGGGGGTACCTTTCGAGCAGTACTTC.

This chain connects TRBV6-1 to TRBJ2-5; possible D gene TRBD2, 5 bases. The closer fit of TRBJ2-7 to the DNA end suggests the J call may be wrong. In germline, CDR1 is MNHNS, CDR2 SASEGT. This CDR3 is 14 amino acids long. The CDR3 region has the DNA TGTGCCAGCAGTGACGGCGGGCAGTCCTACGAGCAGTACTTC. Translated: CASSDGGQSYEQYF.

V is TRBV2 and J is TRBJ2-5; TRBD2 matches at 7 bases. The J segment lost 5 bases and the V segment lost 6 bases, leaving 12 bases of the junction unmatched. The CDR3 extends over 15 amino acids. Per germline, CDR1 SNHLY and CDR2 FYNNEI. As DNA, the CDR3 is TGTGCCAGCAGGGGGGGGAGGGCCCCGGGGGAGACCCAGTACTTC. Encoded protein: CASRGGRAPGETQYF.

This rearrangement joins TRBV4-3 to TRBJ2-6; possible D gene TRBD2, 6 bases. Germline assignment: CDR1 LGHNA and CDR2 YSLEER. There are 17 residues in the CDR3. The germline V and J ends were trimmed by 5 bases and 0 bases, with 14 bases remaining between them. The CDR3 bases are TGCGCCAGCAGCGGGACTTCATCGAGCTCTGGGGCCAACGTCCTGACTTTC. Residues: CASSGTSSSSGANVLTF.

As DNA, the CDR3 is TGTGCCAGCAGTGAAAGGGTCAGCGGGAACTACAATGAGCAGTTCTTC. Encoded protein: CASSERVSGNYNEQFF. The chain uses TRBV25-1 and TRBJ2-1, with 7 bases lining up with TRBD2. Germline V gene data show CDR1 as MGHDK and CDR2 as SYGVNS. The ends lost 2 bases at V and 3 bases at J; junction bases unmatched: 7. This CDR3 contains 16 residues.

The V and J genes are TRBV4-3 and TRBJ2-2; 11 nucleotides line up with TRBD2. The CDR3 extends over 18 amino acids. The germline V gene has CDR1 LGHNA and CDR2 YSLEER. V shed 4 bases and J 3 bases; nucleotides not matched to a gene: 10. In nucleotides, the CDR3 is TGCGCCAGCAGCCCCTATACCGGGACTAGCGGTTACACCGGGGAGCTGTTTTTT. It yields the protein CASSPYTGTSGYTGELFF.

The rearrangement uses TRBV5-1 and TRBJ2-3, with 10 bases matching TRBD2. The CDR3 runs to 16 residues. J gave up 8 bases and V 0 bases, and 9 bases lay outside the gene matches. From germline, CDR1 is SGHRS and CDR2 YFSETQ. Here the CDR3 DNA reads TGCGCCAGCAGCTTGGGCTGGACTAGCGGCGGGGGTACGCAGTATTTT. Translation gives CASSLGWTSGGGTQYF.

The chain uses TRBV28 and TRBJ2-7; maybe TRBD1 (7 bases). Germline lookup yields CDR1 MDHEN and CDR2 SYDVKM. Trimming removed 3 bases at V and 4 bases at J, with 16 bases between. The CDR3 contains 15 residues. CDR3 DNA: TGTGCCAGCAGTTTCGTGGCGGGACAGACTTACGAGCAGTACTTC. Encoded protein: CASSFVAGQTYEQYF.

Remarks on this clone: Other nucleotide sequences from this sample produce the same CDR3. The gene calls are TRBV18 and TRBJ1-1; D possibly corresponds to TRBD1 (6 bases). The CDR3 is 13 residues long. Germline assignment: CDR1 KGHSH and CDR2 LQKENI. V was pared by 6 bases and J by 2 bases, with 10 bases between. The CDR3 bases are TGTGCCAGCTCCACGGGGGGCAACACTGAAGCTTTCTTT. Protein sequence: CASSTGGNTEAFF.

This chain uses TRBV27 with TRBJ2-7, with TRBD1 as a possible D gene (5 bases). Trimming removed 5 bases at V and 7 bases at J, with 18 bases between. This CDR3 is 14 amino acids long. The germline gives CDR1 MNHEY, CDR2 SMNVEV (reference sequence). The CDR3 DNA follows: TGTGCCAGCAGTGTTCCCGGACACCCTCAGGAGCAGTACTTC. It encodes CASSVPGHPQEQYF.

The chain combines TRBV15 with TRBJ1-1; 9 nucleotides line up with TRBD1. The CDR3 spans 15 residues. J was trimmed by 2 bases and V by 8 bases; bases with no gene match: 9. Germline V lookup: CDR1 LNHNV, CDR2 YYDKDF (reference sequence). The CDR3 DNA is TGTGCCACCCTTGGATCCACAGGGGGCAACACTGAAGCTTTCTTT. It is translated as CATLGSTGGNTEAFF.

The V gene is TRBV15, the J gene TRBJ1-6; D is unresolved. Between the trimmed V and J ends, which lost 1 base and 0 bases, there was a span of 19 bases. Germline CDR1 and CDR2: LNHNV and YYDKDF (reference sequence). The CDR3 sequence is 20 residues long. The CDR3 nucleotides are TGTGCCACCAGCAGAGGACTTCTCGCGTCCGGGAGCTCCTATAATTCACCCCTCCACTTT. Protein product: CATSRGLLASGSSYNSPLHF.

This chain connects TRBV6-5 to TRBJ1-1; 12 nucleotides match TRBD1. Germline V gene lookup returns CDR1 MNHEY and CDR2 SVGAGI. V lost 6 bases and J lost 6; bases outside the gene matches: 8. This CDR3 contains 15 residues. The CDR3 loop reads CASSGTGGAESEAFF. CDR3 bases: TGTGCCAGCAGCGGGACAGGGGGCGCAGAGTCTGAAGCTTTCTTT.

The chain combines TRBV10-1 with TRBJ2-3; a weak D match, TRBD2 (6 bases). Germline CDR1 is WNHNN and CDR2 is SYGVQD (reference sequence). The length of the CDR3 is 14 residues. V was shortened by 6 bases and J by 3 bases, with 13 bases between the two germline ends. CDR3 bases: TGCGCCAGCAGCGAGGGAGGAGAGACAGATACGCAGTATTTT. It is translated as CASSEGGETDTQYF.

V and J are TRBV5-1 and TRBJ2-6; D may be TRBD2 (5 bases). CDR1 and CDR2 from the germline V gene are SGHRS and YFSETQ. The V end was cut by 0 bases, the J end by 2 bases, with 9 bases between. The CDR3 length is 16 residues. This CDR3 is CASSLDRGTGANVLTF. Here the CDR3 DNA reads TGCGCCAGCAGCTTGGACAGAGGGACTGGGGCCAACGTCCTGACTTTC. Together with reference TRBV5-1 and TRBJ2-6, the CDR3 gives the full variable domain: KAGVTQTPRYLIKTRGQQVTLSCSPISGHRSVSWYQQTPGQGLQFLFEYFSETQRNKGNFPGRFSGRQFSNSRSEMNVSTLELGDSALYLCASSLDRGTGANVLTFGAGSRLTVL.

CDR3 DNA sequence: TGTGCCAGCAGTTTTCCTCAGGGATTGAATCAGCCCCAGCATTTT. Translation gives CASSFPQGLNQPQHF. V and J are TRBV28 and TRBJ1-5, with D perhaps matching TRBD1 (5 bases). The CDR3 has 15 residues. With 3 bases removed from V and 4 bases from J, the gap between germline ends came to 13 bases. Germline CDR1 MDHEN, CDR2 SYDVKM.